Listed below are T cell receptor beta chains from one sample, sequenced in a study of CD8+CD57+ T cells in acquired aplastic anemia. TCRdb itself ran the reads through MiXCR, one entry per CDR3 protein. The data contain about 210,000 distinct CDR3 sequences, approximately 35% of them singletons. The sequencing input was sorted CD4+, CD8+, or CD8+CD57+ T cells (not recorded which) from PBMCs. The receptors here all came from a human donor in good health, serving as a control. Each CDR3 is given with its conserved first and last residue. The D gene is left open where the match is weak. The listing skips clone size in some rows; elsewhere it reads once, few, many or a size class.

size	V	D	J	DNA	CDR3
many	TRBV5-1	TRBD1	TRBJ1-2	TGCGCCAGCAGCTCCTCCTACCAGACAGGGGACTATGGCTACACCTTC	CASSSSYQTGDYGYTF
medium-sized	TRBV25-1	.	TRBJ2-5	TGTGCCAGCAGTGACTTGAGTCGGGGGCGCGTCTCAGAGACCCAGTACTTC	CASSDLSRGRVSETQYF
many	TRBV10-3	TRBD2	TRBJ2-7	TGTGCCATCAGTGATCAATCCAGCGGGAGGGCCTCGAGGGGGGAGCAGTACTTC	CAISDQSSGRASRGEQYF
many	TRBV2	.	TRBJ1-5	TGTGCCAGCAGTAGAAGACATTCTAGCAATCAGCCCCAGCATTTT	CASSRRHSSNQPQHF
many	TRBV20-1	.	TRBJ1-1	TGCAGTGCTAGACCCACTACTTCGAACACTGAAGCTTTCTTT	CSARPTTSNTEAFF
many	TRBV20-1	.	TRBJ1-1	TGCAGTGCTAGAGATCAAAGGGGCGGCACTGAAGCTTTCTTT	CSARDQRGGTEAFF
.	TRBV25-1	.	TRBJ2-7	TGTGCCAGCAGACGGTGGGGGCCCACCTACGAGCAGTACTTC	CASRRWGPTYEQYF
.	TRBV5-1	TRBD2	TRBJ2-5	TGCGCCAGCAGCTTGGCCTATAGCGGGAGGGGAGAGACCCAGTACTTC	CASSLAYSGRGETQYF
.	TRBV6-1	TRBD2	TRBJ2-1	TGTGCCAGCGGAGGGAGGGAGTCCTACAATGAGCAGTTCTTC	CASGGRESYNEQFF
few	TRBV6-5	.	TRBJ1-1	TGTGCCAGCCTCATAGTGGGACTAGGGGGGACTGAAGCTTTCTTT	CASLIVGLGGTEAFF
many	TRBV2	.	TRBJ2-6	TGTGCCAGCAGTGATATGCGGAGCTCTGGGGCCAACGTCCTGACTTTC	CASSDMRSSGANVLTF
many	TRBV5-1	TRBD2	TRBJ2-3	TGCGCCAGCAGCTTGGCCGAGCTAGCGGGAGGTGGAGATACGCAGTATTTT	CASSLAELAGGGDTQYF
many	TRBV5-5	TRBD1	TRBJ1-1	TGTGCCAGCAGCCCATGGACAGGGGCGAACACTGAAGCTTTCTTT	CASSPWTGANTEAFF
.	TRBV10-3	.	TRBJ1-1	TGTGCCATCAGTGATAGGGTGGGTGTCAGTTCGAACACTGAAGCTTTCTTT	CAISDRVGVSSNTEAFF
.	TRBV7-2	.	TRBJ2-5	TGTGCCAGCAACTTGGGATTCCAAGAGACCCAGTACTTC	CASNLGFQETQYF
.	TRBV5-8	.	TRBJ2-2	TGTGCCAGCAGCCGTGACCCCGTGGCCGAGCTGTTTTTT	CASSRDPVAELFF
.	TRBV6-5	.	TRBJ1-1	TGTGCCACCAGTTATACCCCGGGCACTGAAGCTTTCTTT	CATSYTPGTEAFF
.	TRBV24-1	.	TRBJ2-5	TGTGCCACCAGTGATGTGAAGGGAGAGACCCAGTACTTC	CATSDVKGETQYF
many	TRBV15	.	TRBJ1-1	TGTGCCACCAGCAGAGGTGGGGGGACGAACACTGAAGCTTTCTTT	CATSRGGGTNTEAFF
.	TRBV7-8	.	TRBJ1-1	TGTGCCAGCAGCGGGCCCCGGGGTGAAGCTTTCTTT	CASSGPRGEAFF
many	TRBV5-1	.	TRBJ2-7	TGCGCCAGCAGCCCGGCGGGACAAAACCACGAGCAGTACTTC	CASSPAGQNHEQYF
.	TRBV18	.	TRBJ2-5	TGTGCCAGCAGTTTCCTGGGCCAGCAAGAGACCCAGTACTTC	CASSFLGQQETQYF
few	TRBV19	.	TRBJ1-6	TGTGCCAGCAGCTTCGGGGACTTTAATTCACCCCTCCACTTT	CASSFGDFNSPLHF
many	TRBV7-2	.	TRBJ1-5	TGTGCCAGCAGCTTAGTACCCCAGGGGATCGGCAATCAGCCCCAGCATTTT	CASSLVPQGIGNQPQHF
.	TRBV9	.	TRBJ2-1	TGTGCCAGCAGCGTAGGGGGAGACGGAAATGAGCAGTTCTTC	CASSVGGDGNEQFF
.	TRBV7-9	.	TRBJ2-6	TGTGCCAGCAGCTTAGCAGAGGCCAACGTCCTGACTTTC	CASSLAEANVLTF
many	TRBV2	.	TRBJ2-7	TGTGCCAGCATAACGTCTGGAGCCTACGAGCAGTACTTC	CASITSGAYEQYF
many	TRBV19	.	TRBJ1-5	TGTGCCAGTAGTATTGAAGGTAATCGCAATCAGCCCCAGCATTTT	CASSIEGNRNQPQHF
many	TRBV20-1	.	TRBJ2-7	TGCAGTGCTACAAGGGCAGATAGGAGCTCCTACGAGCAGTACTTC	CSATRADRSSYEQYF
.	TRBV18	TRBD1	TRBJ2-7	TGTGCCAGCTCCCGCGGGACAGGGGGATCCTACGAGCAGTACTTC	CASSRGTGGSYEQYF
.	TRBV5-4	TRBD1	TRBJ1-2	TGTGCCAGCAGCTTGGCCGGGACAGGGTTTTATGGCTACACCTTC	CASSLAGTGFYGYTF
.	TRBV4-1	TRBD1	TRBJ1-2	TGCGCCAGCAGCCTTTCGGACAGGGCTTTTTATCGCTACACCTTC	CASSLSDRAFYRYTF
many	TRBV2	.	TRBJ2-1	TGTGCCAGCATGGGGGAAGGAGGAGGGCCCTATAATGAGCAGTTCTTC	CASMGEGGGPYNEQFF
few	TRBV6-1	.	TRBJ2-1	TGTGCCAGCAGTGAAGCAGGGTACTCCTACAATGAGCAGTTCTTC	CASSEAGYSYNEQFF
.	TRBV2	.	TRBJ2-2	TGTGCCAGCAGTTTTGCTAGCGGGGAGCTGTTTTTT	CASSFASGELFF
few	TRBV3-1	.	TRBJ1-2	TGTGCCAGCAGCCAAGAGGGGGGTGGCTACACCTTC	CASSQEGGGYTF
.	TRBV19	.	TRBJ2-7	TGTGCCAGCACGAACAGGGTAAGGCTCTACGAGCAGTACTTC	CASTNRVRLYEQYF
many	TRBV20-1	TRBD1	TRBJ1-2	TGCAGTGCTAGGTCGGACAGGGCCGGCGGCTACACCTTC	CSARSDRAGGYTF
many	TRBV5-4	TRBD1	TRBJ1-2	TGTGCCAGCAGCTCACCCACAGGGGGCTATGGCTACACCTTC	CASSSPTGGYGYTF
many	TRBV12-3/TRBV12-4	.	TRBJ2-7	TGTGCCAGCAGTCGGACTGATTACTACGAGCAGTACTTC	CASSRTDYYEQYF
.	TRBV29-1	TRBD1	TRBJ1-2	TGCAGCGTTGATAGGGGACAGGATGGCTACACCTTC	CSVDRGQDGYTF